This T cell receptor beta chain was identified during a study of blood T cells in healthy people across ages. Germline V gene data show CDR1 as LGHNA and CDR2 as YSLEER. The junction had 5 bases not matched to a gene; V was cut back by 0 bases and J by 7 bases. The CDR3 is made up of 16 amino acids. Total RNA was extracted at no less than 5 micrograms per sample. Primed by a sample-barcoded 5' primer and a J-beta primer mix, a second PCR proceeded for about 7 to 11 cycles. TCRdb fed the 5' RACE reads into MiXCR, producing one record per CDR3 protein. The top ten hold 10% to 15% of the sample, which has around 850,000 distinct CDR3 sequences, under 40% seen once.

This TCR came from a man aged 18 to 29 in good health. The chain is built from TRBV4-3 and TRBJ2-1; 11 positions agree with TRBD1. Material: blood. In DNA, the CDR3 is TGCGCCAGCAGCCAAGATCTGGGACAGGGGGGGAATGAGCAGTTCTTC. Translation: CASSQDLGQGGNEQFF.